This is a list of T cell receptor beta chains from one sample in a study of identical twins. One entry per CDR3 protein, called by TCRdb with MiXCR from the 5' RACE reads. Here the sample spans 600,000 to 850,000 distinct CDR3 sequences, 15% to 20% being singletons. This sample also appeared in a second study, on T cells expressing NK-cell markers.

Sample: PBMCs. Every receptor here comes from a woman aged 18 to 35 in good health. Each CDR3 is given with its conserved first and last residue.

V gene	J gene	CDR3 length	CDR3 protein
TRBV12-3/TRBV12-4	TRBJ1-2	13	CASSAGVNYGYTF
TRBV5-6	TRBJ1-1	12	CASSWGDNEAFF
TRBV11-2	TRBJ2-1	15	CASSPNLRESNEQFF
TRBV6-5	TRBJ2-3	19	CASSCDETATLFCTDTQYF
TRBV18	TRBJ2-1	16	CASSPGTSGPYNEQFF
TRBV10-3	TRBJ2-1	16	CAISEVGTGKESEQFF
TRBV9	TRBJ1-5	12	CATHSVNQPQHF
TRBV13	TRBJ2-1	16	CASSLGTSSKAYEQFF
TRBV6-1	TRBJ2-1	16	CASSPLAGGEWNEQFF
TRBV27	TRBJ1-2	12	CASSLPGDGYTF
TRBV5-1	TRBJ2-2	14	CASRDLPRAGELFF
TRBV5-1	TRBJ2-3	13	CASSFQNRDTQYF
TRBV18	TRBJ1-2	13	CATLGGLNYGYTF
TRBV5-6	TRBJ2-1	16	CASSPITKDRYNEQFF
TRBV7-9	TRBJ1-1	13	CASSLVSGTEAFF
TRBV12-3/TRBV12-4	TRBJ1-4	11	CASSTGEKLFF
TRBV5-1	TRBJ2-1	13	CASSFSDHNEQFF
TRBV7-9	TRBJ2-7	14	CASSPVVGGVEQYF
TRBV20-1	TRBJ2-7	12	CSATSTRGEQYF
TRBV24-1	TRBJ2-3	11	CATSTPDTQYF
TRBV7-9	TRBJ2-7	15	CASSFGARSSYEQYF
TRBV5-6	TRBJ2-2	16	CASSRADRGIGGELFF
TRBV29-1	TRBJ2-2	13	CSVEQVNTGELFF
TRBV7-7	TRBJ2-3	16	CASSLGTGVGTGTQYF
TRBV20-1	TRBJ1-2	15	CSAGSTGGGGDGYTF
TRBV7-2	TRBJ2-5	15	CASSRGLAGRETQYF
TRBV2	TRBJ1-6	16	CASSAQGGQGASPLHF
TRBV20-1	TRBJ1-2	11	CSAKKGYGYTF
TRBV6-1	TRBJ2-1	14	CASSLGTDYNEQFF
TRBV6-2/TRBV6-3	TRBJ2-1	16	CASRRDVAGVYNEQFF
TRBV5-6	TRBJ1-3	13	CASRAGAGNTIYF
TRBV6-4	TRBJ1-1	15	CASSAIGRGLTEAFF
TRBV6-4	TRBJ2-1	14	CASAFEGGFNEQFF
TRBV3-1	TRBJ2-3	18	CASSHPRDRAGHRDTQYF
TRBV6-5	TRBJ2-7	14	CASSYRDRAYEQYF
TRBV7-2	TRBJ1-2	13	CASSIREHYGYTF
TRBV6-1	TRBJ1-1	16	CASSRERGGVYGEAFF
TRBV20-1	TRBJ2-5	11	CSARTDKAQYF
TRBV29-1	TRBJ2-7	13	CSVGTNPGREQYF
TRBV6-2/TRBV6-3	TRBJ2-1	14	CASSTIQETTREFF
TRBV20-1	TRBJ2-5	13	CSALPAGEETQYF
TRBV20-1	TRBJ2-1	11	CSFPRGGEQFF
TRBV24-1	TRBJ2-2	15	CATSDSRTGHGELFF
TRBV7-9	TRBJ2-1	13	CAIGTAGGNEQFF
TRBV3-1	TRBJ2-5	14	CASSHGRFQETQYF
TRBV7-2	TRBJ2-7	14	CASSSQTWSYEQYF
TRBV3-1	TRBJ2-7	15	CASSQLGGDYYEQYF